The TCR beta chain under discussion was sequenced for a study of vaccination and CD4 T cells after COVID-19. In the study overall: Following dose two, a median around 70 days (range 14 to 241) passed before post-vaccine samples were taken.

The Oncomine TCR Beta short-read assay sequenced DNA from cultured CD4+ T cells. TCRdb re-called the PCR reads with MiXCR, one entry per CDR3 protein. The data show some 20,000 distinct CDR3 sequences, with roughly 40% seen just once and 20% to 30% held by the top ten. In germline, CDR1 is SEHNR, CDR2 FQNEAQ (reference sequence). Trimming stripped 5 bases from V and 9 bases from J, with 16 bases between. There are 13 residues in the CDR3. The treatment was: roughly ten-day PBMC culture with coronavirus spike peptide pools or control peptides (ViraFEST assay). The sample holds a few counts of this clonotype. The antigen remains undetermined.

The sequencing here drew on CD4+ T cells from blood, cultured in vitro, taken before SARS-CoV-2 vaccination. The chain links TRBV7-9 to TRBJ1-2; TRBD1 is a possible D gene (6 bases). The origin of this receptor is a human donor who had recovered from COVID-19. Written as DNA, the CDR3 is TGTGCCAGCAGCCCGATCCGGGACACTAGCTACACCTTC. This codes for CASSPIRDTSYTF.